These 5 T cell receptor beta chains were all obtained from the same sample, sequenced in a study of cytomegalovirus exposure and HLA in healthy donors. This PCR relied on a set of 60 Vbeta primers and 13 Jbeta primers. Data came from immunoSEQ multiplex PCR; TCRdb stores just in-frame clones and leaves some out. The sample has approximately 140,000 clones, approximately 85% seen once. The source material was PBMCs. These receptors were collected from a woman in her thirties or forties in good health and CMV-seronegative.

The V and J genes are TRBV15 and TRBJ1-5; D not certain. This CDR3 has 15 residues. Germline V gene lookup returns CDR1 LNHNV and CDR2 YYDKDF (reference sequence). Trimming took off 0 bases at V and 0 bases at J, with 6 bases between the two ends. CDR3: CATSRERDSNQPQHF. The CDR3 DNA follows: TGTGCCACCAGCAGAGAACGGGATAGCAATCAGCCCCAGCATTTT.

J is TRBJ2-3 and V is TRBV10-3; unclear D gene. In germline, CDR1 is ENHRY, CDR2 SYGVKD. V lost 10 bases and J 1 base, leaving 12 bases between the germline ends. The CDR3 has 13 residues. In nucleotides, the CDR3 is TGTGCCAGCCTCATCGGAGGCACAGATACGCAGTATTTT. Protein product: CASLIGGTDTQYF.

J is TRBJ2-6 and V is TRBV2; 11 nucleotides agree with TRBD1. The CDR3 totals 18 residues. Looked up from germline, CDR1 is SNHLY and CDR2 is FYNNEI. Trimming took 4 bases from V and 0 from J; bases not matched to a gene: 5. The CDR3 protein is CASSAGQGAFSGANVLTF. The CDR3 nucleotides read TGTGCCAGCAGTGCTGGACAGGGGGCTTTCTCTGGGGCCAACGTCCTGACTTTC.

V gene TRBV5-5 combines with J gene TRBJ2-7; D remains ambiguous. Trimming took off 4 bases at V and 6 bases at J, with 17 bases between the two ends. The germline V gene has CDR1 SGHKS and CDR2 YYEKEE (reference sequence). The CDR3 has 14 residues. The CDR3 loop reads CASSLGGWPGEQYF. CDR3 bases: TGTGCCAGCAGCCTGGGCGGCTGGCCCGGCGAGCAGTACTTC. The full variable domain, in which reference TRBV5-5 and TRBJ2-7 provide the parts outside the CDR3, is DAGVTQSPTHLIKTRGQQVTLRCSPISGHKSVSWYQQVLGQGPQFIFQYYEKEERGRGNFPDRFSARQFPNYSSELNVNALLLGDSALYLCASSLGGWPGEQYFGPGTRLTVT.

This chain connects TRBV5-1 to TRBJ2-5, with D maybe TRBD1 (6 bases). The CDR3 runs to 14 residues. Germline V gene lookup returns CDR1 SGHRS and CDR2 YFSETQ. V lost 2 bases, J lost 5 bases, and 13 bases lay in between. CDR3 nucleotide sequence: TGCGCCAGCAGCTTTGAGACAGGAGATGAGACCCAGTACTTC. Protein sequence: CASSFETGDETQYF.